This record looks at one T cell receptor (beta chain) sequence and its context. Trimming shortened V by 0 bases and J by 4 bases, and 7 bases separated the two germline ends. The CDR3 runs to 14 residues. The germline V gene encodes CDR1 SGHTA and CDR2 FQGNSA. This sample was taken from a study of graft-versus-host responses after intestinal transplantation. Here immunoSEQ multiplex PCR was the method, and the copy in TCRdb shows in-frame clones only, minus some. Found here are fewer than 25,000 clones, 40% of them singletons; the top ten hold approximately 0.7%. The study plated 200,000 CFSE-labeled responders with 200,000 irradiated, violet-dye-labeled stimulators.

Sequences were derived from alloreactive CD4+ T cells from a mixed lymphocyte reaction culture, sampled before intestinal transplant. Subset meaning: CFSE-low proliferating T cells sorted from approximately six-day pre-transplant mixed lymphocyte reaction (GvH or HvG direction). The genes are TRBV7-2 and TRBJ1-5; D is undetermined. The receptor's source is a human patient who received an intestinal transplant. CDR3 loop: CASSLAAGNQPQHF. The CDR3 DNA reads TGTGCCAGCAGCTTAGCTGCGGGGAATCAGCCCCAGCATTTT.